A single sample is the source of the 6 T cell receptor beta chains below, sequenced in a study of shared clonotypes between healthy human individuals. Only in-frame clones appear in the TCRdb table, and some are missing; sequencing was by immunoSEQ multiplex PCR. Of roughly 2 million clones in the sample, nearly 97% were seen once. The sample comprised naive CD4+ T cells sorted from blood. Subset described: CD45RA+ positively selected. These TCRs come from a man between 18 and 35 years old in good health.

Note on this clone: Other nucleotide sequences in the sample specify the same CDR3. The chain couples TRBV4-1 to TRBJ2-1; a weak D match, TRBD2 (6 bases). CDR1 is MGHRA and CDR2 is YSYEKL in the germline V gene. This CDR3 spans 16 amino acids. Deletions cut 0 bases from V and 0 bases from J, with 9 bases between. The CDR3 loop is CASSQDRGSSYNEQFF. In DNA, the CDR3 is TGCGCCAGCAGCCAAGATCGGGGGAGCTCCTACAATGAGCAGTTCTTC.

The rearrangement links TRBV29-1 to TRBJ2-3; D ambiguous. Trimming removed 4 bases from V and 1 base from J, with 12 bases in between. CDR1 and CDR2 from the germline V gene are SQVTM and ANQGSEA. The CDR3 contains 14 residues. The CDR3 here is CSVVYTSGTDTQYF. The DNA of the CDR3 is TGCAGCGTTGTCTACACCTCTGGCACAGATACGCAGTATTTT.

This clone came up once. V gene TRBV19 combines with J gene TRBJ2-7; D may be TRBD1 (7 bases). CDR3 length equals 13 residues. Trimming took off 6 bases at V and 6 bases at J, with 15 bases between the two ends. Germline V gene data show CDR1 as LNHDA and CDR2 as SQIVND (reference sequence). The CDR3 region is CASRYRQGGEQYF. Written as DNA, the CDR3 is TGTGCCAGTAGGTATCGACAGGGAGGCGAGCAGTACTTC. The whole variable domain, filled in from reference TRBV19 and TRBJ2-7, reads DGGITQSPKYLFRKEGQNVTLSCEQNLNHDAMYWYRQDPGQGLRLIYYSQIVNDFQKGDIAEGYSVSREKKESFPLTVTSAQKNPTAFYLCASRYRQGGEQYFGPGTRLTVT.

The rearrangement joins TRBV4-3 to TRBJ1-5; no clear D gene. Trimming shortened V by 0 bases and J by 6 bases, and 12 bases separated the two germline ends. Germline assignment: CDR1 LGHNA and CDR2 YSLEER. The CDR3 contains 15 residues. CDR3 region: CASSQEIGNGQPQHF. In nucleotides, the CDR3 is TGCGCCAGCAGCCAAGAAATAGGGAACGGTCAGCCCCAGCATTTT.

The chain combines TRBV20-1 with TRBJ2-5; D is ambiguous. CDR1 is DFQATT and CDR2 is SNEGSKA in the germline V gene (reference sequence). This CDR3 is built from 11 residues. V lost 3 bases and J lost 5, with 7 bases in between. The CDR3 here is CSASPRETQYF. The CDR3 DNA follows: TGCAGTGCTAGCCCTCGGGAGACCCAGTACTTC.

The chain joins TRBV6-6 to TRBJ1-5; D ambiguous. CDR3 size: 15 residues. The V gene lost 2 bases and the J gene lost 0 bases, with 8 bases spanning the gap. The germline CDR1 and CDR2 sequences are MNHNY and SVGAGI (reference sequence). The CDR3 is CASSYGQASNQPQHF. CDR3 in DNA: TGTGCCAGCAGTTACGGCCAGGCTAGCAATCAGCCCCAGCATTTT.